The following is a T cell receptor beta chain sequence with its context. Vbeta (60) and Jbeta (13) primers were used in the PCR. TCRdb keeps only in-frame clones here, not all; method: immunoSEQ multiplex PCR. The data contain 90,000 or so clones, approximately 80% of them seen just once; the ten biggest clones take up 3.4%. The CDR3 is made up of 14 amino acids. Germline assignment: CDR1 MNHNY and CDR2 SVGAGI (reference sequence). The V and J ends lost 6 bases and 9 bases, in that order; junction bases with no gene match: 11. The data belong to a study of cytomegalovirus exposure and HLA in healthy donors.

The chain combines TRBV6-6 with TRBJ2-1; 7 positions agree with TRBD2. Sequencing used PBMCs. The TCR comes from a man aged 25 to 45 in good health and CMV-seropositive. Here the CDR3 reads CASSPQGGKGEQFF. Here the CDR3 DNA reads TGTGCCAGCAGCCCCCAGGGAGGGAAAGGTGAGCAGTTCTTC.